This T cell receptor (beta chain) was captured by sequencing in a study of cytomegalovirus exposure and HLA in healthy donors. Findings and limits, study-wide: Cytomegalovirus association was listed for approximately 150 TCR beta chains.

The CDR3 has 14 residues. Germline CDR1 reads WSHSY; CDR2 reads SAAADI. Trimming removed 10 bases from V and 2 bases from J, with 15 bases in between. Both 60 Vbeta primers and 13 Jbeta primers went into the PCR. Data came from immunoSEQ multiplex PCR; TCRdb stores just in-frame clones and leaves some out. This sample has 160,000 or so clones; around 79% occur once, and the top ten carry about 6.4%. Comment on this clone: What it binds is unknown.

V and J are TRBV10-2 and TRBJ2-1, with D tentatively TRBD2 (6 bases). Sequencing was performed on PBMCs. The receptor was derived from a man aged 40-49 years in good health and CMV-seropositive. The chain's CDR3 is CATMGGFTYNEQFF. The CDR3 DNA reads TGCGCCACGATGGGGGGATTCACCTACAATGAGCAGTTCTTC.